This T cell receptor beta chain comes out of a study of PD-L1 blockade in urothelial cancer. Clones were sequenced by immunoSEQ multiplex PCR, and TCRdb holds only the in-frame ones, with some missing. Of 58,000 or so clones detected, 81% appear once; the ten largest clones hold 2.5% to 4%. Unmatched junction bases numbered 5, after V lost 5 bases and J lost 0 bases. This CDR3 is built from 16 residues. The germline gives CDR1 WSHSY, CDR2 SAAADI. Time point indicated: pretreatment peripheral blood. The starting material was PBMCs, obtained around atezolizumab (anti-PD-L1) treatment. The receptor's source is a man aged 65 to 79 with urothelial cancer. V usage is TRBV10-2 and J usage is TRBJ2-7, with 12 bases that match TRBD2. For the CDR3, the DNA is TGCGCCAGCAGTAAGGGACTAGCGGGCCTCTCCTACGAGCAGTACTTC. Amino acid sequence: CASSKGLAGLSYEQYF.